A single sample is the source of the 20 T cell receptor beta chains below, sequenced in a study of shared clonotypes between healthy human individuals (dated by TCRdb to about 2020). Library creation used the immunoSEQ multiplex PCR assay. TCRdb stores this immuneACCESS table with in-frame sequences only. Part of the clones is absent; in the studies checked, under half of the shortfall reflects unresolved V genes, and no reason is known for the rest. The sample profile shows more than 2 million clones; approximately 94% of them were found once. Clones ranked in the top ten supply about 1.1% of the sample. For the CD8 naive samples, CD45RO-negative cells were positively selected for CCR7, yielding a CD45RA+CCR7+ population from which TemRA cells were excluded. The source material was naive CD8+ T cells sorted from blood. This specimen's cell subset or site label, interpreted: CD45RA+CCR7+. Receptor source: a man between 18 and 35 years old in good health.

The V gene is TRBV4-1, the J gene TRBJ2-2; TRBD1 or TRBD2 may be the D gene (5 bases each). CDR1 and CDR2 from the germline V gene are MGHRA and YSYEKL. The length of the CDR3 is 18 residues. V was trimmed by 0 bases and J by 3 bases, leaving 17 bases between them. The CDR3 DNA reads TGCGCCAGCAGCCAAGAGGGGCGAGGGTGGGAGCACACCGGGGAGCTGTTTTTT. Translated: CASSQEGRGWEHTGELFF.

Turning to this clone: The same CDR3 is also encoded by other DNA sequences in this sample. The CDR3 loop reads CASSPGGYEQYF. CDR3 in DNA: TGTGCCAGCAGCCCAGGTGGCTACGAGCAGTACTTC. The V call is TRBV5-4, the J call TRBJ2-7; D is uncertain. The CDR3 runs 12 residues. Looked up from germline, CDR1 is SGHNT and CDR2 is YYREEE (reference sequence). Between the trimmed V and J ends, which lost 4 bases and 3 bases, there was a span of 8 bases.

This chain connects TRBV7-9 to TRBJ2-5; D may match TRBD1 or TRBD2 (5 bases each). Trimming left V 4 bases short and J 5 bases short, with 11 bases between. CDR1 SEHNR and CDR2 FQNEAQ come from the germline V gene (reference sequence). The CDR3 loop spans 13 amino acids. CDR3 protein: CASSSEGPETQYF. In DNA form, the CDR3 reads TGTGCCAGCAGCTCCGAGGGGCCGGAGACCCAGTACTTC.

The chain combines TRBV13 with TRBJ1-2; 9 bases map to TRBD1. Germline V gene data show CDR1 as PRHDT and CDR2 as FYEKMQ (reference sequence). The CDR3 has 14 residues. Germline trimming cut 4 bases from V and 6 bases from J; bases unmatched to any gene: 6. CDR3 sequence: CASSSGQGGDGYTF. In DNA form, the CDR3 reads TGTGCCAGCAGCTCGGGACAGGGAGGGGATGGCTACACCTTC.

The CDR3, as DNA: TGTGCCTGGTCGGTGACAGGGGGCGCCGAGCAGTACTTC. Translating it yields CAWSVTGGAEQYF. This chain uses TRBV30 with TRBJ2-7; 10 nucleotides align to TRBD1. CDR3 length equals 13 residues. The trim removed 5 bases at V and 6 bases at J, leaving 7 bases unmatched. Per the germline V gene, CDR1 is GTSNPN and CDR2 is SVGIG (reference sequence).

Points on this clone: The same CDR3 can be traced to other DNA sequences in this sample. The rearrangement uses TRBV27 and TRBJ2-7; D is possibly TRBD1 or TRBD2 (6 bases each). The V and J ends lost 4 bases and 5 bases respectively, with 12 bases between them. Germline CDR1 reads MNHEY; CDR2 reads SMNVEV (reference sequence). The CDR3 has 13 amino acids. The CDR3 here is CASSYRGPDEQYF. The CDR3 DNA sequence: TGTGCCAGCAGTTATCGGGGGCCGGACGAGCAGTACTTC.

The chain joins TRBV7-9 to TRBJ2-1, with 12 nucleotides matching TRBD2. The CDR3 runs to 17 residues. The trim removed 5 bases at V and 0 bases at J, leaving 5 bases unmatched. Germline values: CDR1 SEHNR, CDR2 FQNEAQ (reference sequence). The CDR3 spells CASSRTSGISSYNEQFF. CDR3 sequence (DNA): TGTGCCAGCAGCCGGACTAGCGGGATAAGCTCCTACAATGAGCAGTTCTTC.

This clone has just one count. This rearrangement joins TRBV6-1 to TRBJ2-7, with 9 bases matching TRBD1. Trimming at V came to 6 bases and at J to 3 bases, leaving 12 bases not matched to a gene. From germline, CDR1 is MNHNS and CDR2 SASEGT. The CDR3 sequence is 16 residues long. CDR3 nucleotide sequence: TGTGCCAGCAGAGAATCCGGGACAGGGTTCTTCTACGAGCAGTACTTC. Its translation is CASRESGTGFFYEQYF.

The chain joins TRBV28 to TRBJ2-3, with D tentatively TRBD2 (5 bases). From germline, CDR1 is MDHEN and CDR2 SYDVKM. This CDR3 contains 16 residues. V shed 1 base and J shed 1 base, with 12 bases lying between them. CDR3 DNA: TGTGCCAGCAGTTTATATCAGCGGAGCGGCACAGATACGCAGTATTTT. It encodes CASSLYQRSGTDTQYF.

The rearrangement links TRBV21-1 to TRBJ2-7. TRBV21-1 counts as a pseudogene. This CDR3 has 15 amino acids. This CDR3 is CASSKAKKGSYEQYF. In nucleotides, the CDR3 is TGTGCCAGCAGCAAAGCGAAGAAAGGGTCCTACGAGCAGTACTTC.

The chain has TRBV28 and TRBJ2-1; D unresolved. The CDR3 sequence is 16 residues long. Germline lookup yields CDR1 MDHEN and CDR2 SYDVKM. V was cut by 0 bases and J by 4 bases, with 13 bases left in between. CDR3 nucleotides: TGTGCCAGCAGTTTATGGGGTTCCCTCGAATACAATGAGCAGTTCTTC. Residues: CASSLWGSLEYNEQFF.

Turning to this clone: At the DNA level, this CDR3 is encoded by other sequences in the same sample as well. The chain has TRBV5-6 and TRBJ2-7, with unresolved D. The CDR3 totals 12 residues. Trimming took off 0 bases at V and 1 base at J, with 2 bases between the two ends. Per the germline V gene, CDR1 is SGHDT and CDR2 is YYEEEE. The CDR3 spells CASSLVSYEQYF. The CDR3 nucleotides read TGTGCCAGCAGCTTGGTTTCCTACGAGCAGTACTTC. Looking up the rest from reference TRBV5-6 and TRBJ2-7 gives the full variable domain: DAGVTQSPTHLIKTRGQQVTLRCSPKSGHDTVSWYQQALGQGPQFIFQYYEEEERQRGNFPDRFSGHQFPNYSSELNVNALLLGDSALYLCASSLVSYEQYFGPGTRLTVT.

The rearrangement joins TRBV5-1 to TRBJ1-5; D perhaps matches TRBD1 (5 bases). Trimming removed 0 bases at V and 3 bases at J, with 16 bases between. Germline V gene data show CDR1 as SGHRS and CDR2 as YFSETQ. This CDR3 has 17 amino acids. The CDR3 DNA follows: TGCGCCAGCAGCTTGGGTATTAGGGACCCCGACAATCAGCCCCAGCATTTT. It is translated as CASSLGIRDPDNQPQHF.

This chain joins TRBV4-1 and TRBJ2-7; 10 bases agree with TRBD2. The CDR3 contains 15 residues. Per germline, CDR1 MGHRA and CDR2 YSYEKL. Trimming removed 4 bases from V and 3 bases from J; junction bases left unmatched: 6. The CDR3 is CASSLGLANIYEQYF. The CDR3 DNA is TGCGCCAGCAGCCTGGGACTAGCGAACATCTACGAGCAGTACTTC.

This clone was detected only once. The chain has TRBV2 and TRBJ2-7; 8 bases agree with TRBD2. After removal of 7 bases from V and 0 bases from J, the junction contained 8 bases not matched to a gene. This CDR3 region has 15 residues. The germline V gene encodes CDR1 SNHLY and CDR2 FYNNEI. The CDR3 sequence is CASNELAEPSYEQYF. The CDR3 DNA sequence: TGTGCCAGCAACGAACTAGCGGAGCCCTCCTACGAGCAGTACTTC.

The V call is TRBV10-3, the J call TRBJ2-7; no clear D. Germline V CDR1 and CDR2: ENHRY, SYGVKD. CDR3 length equals 11 residues. V was shortened by 3 bases and J by 7 bases, with 7 bases between the two germline ends. CDR3 sequence: CAISDSGEQYF. CDR3 DNA: TGTGCCATCAGTGATTCTGGGGAGCAGTACTTC.

This clone was seen once. Other DNA sequences from this sample encode an identical CDR3 as well. The genes are TRBV7-9 and TRBJ2-5; the D gene is possibly TRBD2 (5 bases). Germline CDR1 and CDR2: SEHNR and FQNEAQ (reference sequence). The ends were cut back, 1 base at V and 3 bases at J, with 6 bases in the middle. This CDR3 is built from 13 residues. Written as DNA, the CDR3 is TGTGCCAGCAGCTTAGAGGGAGAAGAGACCCAGTACTTC. Encoded protein: CASSLEGEETQYF.

Remarks on this clone: Likely a read error: the CDR3 ends without its conserved phenylalanine or tryptophan. The chain combines TRBV10-2 with TRBJ1-2; 7 positions agree with TRBD1. This CDR3 is built from 14 residues. In germline, CDR1 is WSHSY, CDR2 SAAADI. Trimming cost V 2 bases and J 4 bases; bases outside gene matches: 4. For the CDR3, the DNA is TGCGCCAGCAGTGAGACACAGGGGCTCTATGGCTACACCCTC. Residues: CASSETQGLYGYTL.

This chain connects TRBV4-1 to TRBJ2-6; D gene ambiguous. Trimming stripped 5 bases from V and 4 bases from J, with 6 bases between. CDR1 is MGHRA and CDR2 is YSYEKL in the germline V gene. The CDR3 is 13 amino acids. CDR3: CASSLVGANVLTF. The DNA of the CDR3 is TGCGCCAGCAGCTTAGTGGGGGCCAACGTCCTGACTTTC.

To note about this clone: At the DNA level, this CDR3 is encoded by other sequences in the same sample as well. V gene TRBV6-5 combines with J gene TRBJ2-1; D call uncertain. This CDR3 comprises 13 residues. V lost 6 bases and J 2 bases, leaving 8 bases between the germline ends. Germline loops: CDR1 MNHEY, CDR2 SVGAGI. The CDR3 here is CASSPAAYNEQFF. Written as DNA, the CDR3 is TGTGCCAGCAGCCCGGCGGCCTACAATGAGCAGTTCTTC.